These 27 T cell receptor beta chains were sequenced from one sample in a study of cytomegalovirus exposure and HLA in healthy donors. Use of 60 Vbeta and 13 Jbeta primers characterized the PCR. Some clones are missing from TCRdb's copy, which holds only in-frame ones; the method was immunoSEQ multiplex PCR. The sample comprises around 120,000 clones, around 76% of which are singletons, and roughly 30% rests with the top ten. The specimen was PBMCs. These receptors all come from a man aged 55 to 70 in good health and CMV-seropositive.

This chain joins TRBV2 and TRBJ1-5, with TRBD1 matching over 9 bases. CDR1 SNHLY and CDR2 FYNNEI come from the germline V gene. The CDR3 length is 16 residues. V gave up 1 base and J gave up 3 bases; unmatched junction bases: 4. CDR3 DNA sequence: TGTGCCAGCAGTGAAGTAGGGACAGGGTACAATCAGCCCCAGCATTTT. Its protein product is CASSEVGTGYNQPQHF. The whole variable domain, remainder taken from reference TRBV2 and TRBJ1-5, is EPEVTQTPSHQVTQMGQEVILRCVPISNHLYFYWYRQILGQKVEFLVSFYNNEISEKSEIFDDQFSVERPDGSNFTLKIRSTKLEDSAMYFCASSEVGTGYNQPQHFGDGTRLSIL.

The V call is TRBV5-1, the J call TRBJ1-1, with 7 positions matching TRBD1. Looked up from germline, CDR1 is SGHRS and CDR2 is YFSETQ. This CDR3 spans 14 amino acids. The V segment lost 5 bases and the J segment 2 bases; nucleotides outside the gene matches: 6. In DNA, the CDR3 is TGCGCCAGCAGGGGCGGGACAGCCAACACTGAAGCTTTCTTT. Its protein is CASRGGTANTEAFF.

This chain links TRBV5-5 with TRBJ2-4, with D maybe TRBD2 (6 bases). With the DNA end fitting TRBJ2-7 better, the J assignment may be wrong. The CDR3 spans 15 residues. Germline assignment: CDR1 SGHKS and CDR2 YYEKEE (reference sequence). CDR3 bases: TGTGCCAGCAGCTTGGCGGCTAGCGAGAAATACGAGCAGTACTTC. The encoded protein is CASSLAASEKYEQYF.

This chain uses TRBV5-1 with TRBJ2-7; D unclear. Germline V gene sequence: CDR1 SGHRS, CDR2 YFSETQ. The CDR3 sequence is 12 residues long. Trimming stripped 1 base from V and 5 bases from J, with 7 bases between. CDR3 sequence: CASSLHGDEQYF. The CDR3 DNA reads TGCGCCAGCAGCTTGCACGGTGACGAGCAGTACTTC.

The CDR3 loop is CASSEVGQIKAFF. DNA for the CDR3: TGTGCCAGCAGTGAAGTGGGGCAGATTAAAGCTTTCTTT. The chain combines TRBV6-1 with TRBJ1-1; a possible D gene is TRBD1 (5 bases). Trimming removed 1 base at V and 9 bases at J, with 12 bases between. Germline values: CDR1 MNHNS, CDR2 SASEGT. This CDR3 comprises 13 residues.

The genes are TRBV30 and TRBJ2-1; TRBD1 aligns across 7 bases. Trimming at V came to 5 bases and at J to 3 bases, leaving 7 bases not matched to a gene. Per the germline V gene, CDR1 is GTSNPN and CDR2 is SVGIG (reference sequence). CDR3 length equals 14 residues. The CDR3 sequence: CAWSRDRIYNEQFF. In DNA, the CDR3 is TGTGCCTGGTCCCGGGACAGAATCTACAATGAGCAGTTCTTC.

CDR3 residues: CAISENPSSYNEQFF. The CDR3 region has the DNA TGTGCCATCAGTGAAAACCCGAGCTCCTACAATGAGCAGTTCTTC. The rearrangement links TRBV10-3 to TRBJ2-1, with D hard to call. This CDR3 region has 15 residues. Trimming cost V 3 bases and J 0 bases, with 9 bases left between them. CDR1 is ENHRY, CDR2 SYGVKD, per germline.

The CDR3: CASSLGQGASIYGYTF. For the CDR3, the DNA is TGTGCCAGCAGCTTGGGACAGGGGGCGAGTATCTATGGCTACACCTTC. The V gene is TRBV5-6, the J gene TRBJ1-2; TRBD1 agrees at 10 bases. Germline assignment: CDR1 SGHDT and CDR2 YYEEEE. This CDR3 is built from 16 residues. Trimming removed 0 bases from V and 4 bases from J; junction bases left unmatched: 6.

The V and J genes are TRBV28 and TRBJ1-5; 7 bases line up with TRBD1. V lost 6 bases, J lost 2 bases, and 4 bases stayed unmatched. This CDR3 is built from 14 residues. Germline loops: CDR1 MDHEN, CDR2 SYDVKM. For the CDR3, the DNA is TGTGCCAGCAGACGACAGGGAGGCAATCAGCCCCAGCATTTT. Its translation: CASRRQGGNQPQHF.

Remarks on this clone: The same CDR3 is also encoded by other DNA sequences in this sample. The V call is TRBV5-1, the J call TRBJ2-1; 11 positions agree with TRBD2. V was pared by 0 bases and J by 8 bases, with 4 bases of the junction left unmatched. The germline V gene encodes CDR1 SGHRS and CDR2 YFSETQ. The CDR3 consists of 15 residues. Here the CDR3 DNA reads TGCGCCAGCAGCTTGGCCCTAGCGGGAGGAGATGAGCAGTTCTTC. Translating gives CASSLALAGGDEQFF.

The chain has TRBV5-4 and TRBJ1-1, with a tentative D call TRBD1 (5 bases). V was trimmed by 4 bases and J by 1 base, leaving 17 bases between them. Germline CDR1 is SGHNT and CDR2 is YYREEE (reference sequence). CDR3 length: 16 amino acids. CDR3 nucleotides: TGTGCCAGCAGCGATCGCCTCCAGGGCCGGAACACTGAAGCTTTCTTT. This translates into CASSDRLQGRNTEAFF.

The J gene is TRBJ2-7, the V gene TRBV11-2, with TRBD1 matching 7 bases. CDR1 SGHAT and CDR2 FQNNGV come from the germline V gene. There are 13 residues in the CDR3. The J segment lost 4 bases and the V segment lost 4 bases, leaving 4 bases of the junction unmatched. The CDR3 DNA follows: TGTGCCAGCAGCTCCGAACAGGGGTACGAGCAGTACTTC. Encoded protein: CASSSEQGYEQYF.

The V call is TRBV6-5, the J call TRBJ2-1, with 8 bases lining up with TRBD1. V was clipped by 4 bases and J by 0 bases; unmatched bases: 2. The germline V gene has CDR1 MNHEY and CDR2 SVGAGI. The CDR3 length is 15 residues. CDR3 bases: TGTGCCAGCAGTTCGGACAGGGTCTCCTACAATGAGCAGTTCTTC. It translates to CASSSDRVSYNEQFF.

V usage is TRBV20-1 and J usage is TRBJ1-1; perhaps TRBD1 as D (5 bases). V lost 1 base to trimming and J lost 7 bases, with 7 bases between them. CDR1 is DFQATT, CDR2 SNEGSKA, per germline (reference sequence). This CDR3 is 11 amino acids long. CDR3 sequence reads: CSARGGGEAFF. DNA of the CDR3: TGCAGTGCTAGAGGGGGGGGTGAAGCTTTCTTT.

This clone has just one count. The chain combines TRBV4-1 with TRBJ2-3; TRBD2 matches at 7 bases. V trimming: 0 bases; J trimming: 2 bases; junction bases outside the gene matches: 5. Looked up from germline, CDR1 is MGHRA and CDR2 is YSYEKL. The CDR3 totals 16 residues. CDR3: CASSQDESGVTDTQYF. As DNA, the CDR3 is TGCGCCAGCAGCCAAGATGAGAGCGGGGTCACAGATACGCAGTATTTT.

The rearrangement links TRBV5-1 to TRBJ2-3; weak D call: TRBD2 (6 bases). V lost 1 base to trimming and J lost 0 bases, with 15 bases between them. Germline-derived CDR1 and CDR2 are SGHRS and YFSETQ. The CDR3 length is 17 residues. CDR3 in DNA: TGCGCCAGCAGCTTGAGTAATGTAGCGGTTAGCACAGATACGCAGTATTTT. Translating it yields CASSLSNVAVSTDTQYF.

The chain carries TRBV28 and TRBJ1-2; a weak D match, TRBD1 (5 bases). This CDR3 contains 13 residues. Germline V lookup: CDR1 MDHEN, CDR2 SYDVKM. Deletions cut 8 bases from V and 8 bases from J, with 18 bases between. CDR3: CASSLRGLGGYTF. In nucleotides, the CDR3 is TGTGCCAGCTCCCTGAGGGGACTCGGGGGCTACACCTTC.

CDR3: CASSLGTANTEAFF. The CDR3, as DNA: TGCGCCAGCAGCTTAGGGACAGCTAACACTGAAGCTTTCTTT. The V call is TRBV5-1, the J call TRBJ1-1; 7 bases map to TRBD1. The CDR3 contains 14 residues. The germline gives CDR1 SGHRS, CDR2 YFSETQ. The V gene end was trimmed by 2 bases and the J gene end by 2 bases; junction bases not matched to a gene: 3.

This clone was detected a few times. CDR3 in amino acids: CASSPWTGGYEQYF. CDR3 bases: TGCGCCAGCAGCCCCTGGACAGGGGGCTACGAGCAGTACTTC. V and J are TRBV5-1 and TRBJ2-7; 10 bases align to TRBD1. CDR3 length equals 14 residues. V was pared by 4 bases and J by 3 bases, with 4 bases of the junction left unmatched. Germline values: CDR1 SGHRS, CDR2 YFSETQ.

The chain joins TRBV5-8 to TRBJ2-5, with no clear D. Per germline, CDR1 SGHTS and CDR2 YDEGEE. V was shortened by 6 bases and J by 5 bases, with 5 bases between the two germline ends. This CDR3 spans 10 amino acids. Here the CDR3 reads CASMRETQYF. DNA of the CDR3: TGTGCCAGCATGAGGGAGACCCAGTACTTC.

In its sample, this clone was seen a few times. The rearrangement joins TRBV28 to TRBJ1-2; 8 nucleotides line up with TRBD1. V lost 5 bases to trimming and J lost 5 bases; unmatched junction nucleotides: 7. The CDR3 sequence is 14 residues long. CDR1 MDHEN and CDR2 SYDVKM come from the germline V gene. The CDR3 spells CASSRQGILYGYTF. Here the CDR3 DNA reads TGTGCCAGCAGTCGACAGGGGATCTTATATGGCTACACCTTC.

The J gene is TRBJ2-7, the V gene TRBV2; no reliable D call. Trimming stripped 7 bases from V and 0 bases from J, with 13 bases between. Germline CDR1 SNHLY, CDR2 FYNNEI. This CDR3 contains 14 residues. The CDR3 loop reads CASTPPERSYEQYF. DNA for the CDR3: TGTGCCAGCACCCCTCCGGAGCGCTCCTACGAGCAGTACTTC.

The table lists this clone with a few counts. CDR3 in amino acids: CASSLQASESYEQYF. The CDR3 DNA sequence: TGTGCCAGCAGCTTACAGGCTAGCGAGTCCTACGAGCAGTACTTC. The chain employs TRBV7-2 and TRBJ2-7, with D possibly TRBD2 on 6 matching bases. The germline V gene encodes CDR1 SGHTA and CDR2 FQGNSA. The V end lost 2 bases, the J end lost 1 base, and 12 bases lay between the germline ends. The CDR3 spans 15 residues.

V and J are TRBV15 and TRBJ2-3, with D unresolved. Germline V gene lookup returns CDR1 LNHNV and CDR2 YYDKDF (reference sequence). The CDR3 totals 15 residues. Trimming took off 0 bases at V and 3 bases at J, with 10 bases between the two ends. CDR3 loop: CATSRDPQPTDTQYF. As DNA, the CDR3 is TGTGCCACCAGCAGAGATCCACAACCAACAGATACGCAGTATTTT.

In nucleotides, the CDR3 is TGTGCCAGCAGTTTCGGAGCGGGAGAGGAGTTCTTC. It yields the protein CASSFGAGEEFF. V gene TRBV27 combines with J gene TRBJ2-1; TRBD2 agrees at 8 bases. V dropped 3 bases and J dropped 14; count of bases not matched to a gene: 6. This CDR3 region has 12 residues. Germline V lookup: CDR1 MNHEY, CDR2 SMNVEV (reference sequence).

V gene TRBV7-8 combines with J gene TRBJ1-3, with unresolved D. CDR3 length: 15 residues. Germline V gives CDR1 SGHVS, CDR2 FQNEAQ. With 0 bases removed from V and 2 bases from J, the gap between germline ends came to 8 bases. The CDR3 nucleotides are TGTGCCAGCAGCTTAGCGGCCCTTACTGGAAACACCATATATTTT. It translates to CASSLAALTGNTIYF.

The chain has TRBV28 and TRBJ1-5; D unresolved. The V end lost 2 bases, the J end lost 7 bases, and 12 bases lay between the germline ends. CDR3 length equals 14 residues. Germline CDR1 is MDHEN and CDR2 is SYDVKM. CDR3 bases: TGTGCCAGCAGTTTAAAAGTGGGGAGCCAGCCCCAGCATTTT. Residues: CASSLKVGSQPQHF.